This record covers a single T cell receptor beta chain. The CDR3 extends over 13 amino acids. J gave up 5 bases and V 4 bases, and 4 bases lay outside the gene matches. The germline CDR1 and CDR2 sequences are SQVTM and ANQGSEA. Assay used: immunoSEQ multiplex PCR; TCRdb lists only in-frame clones, some missing. The profile shows around 140,000 clones, around 86% of them singletons. The data are from a study of blood T cell repertoires in COVID-19. On the study more broadly: Donors in the United States, Italy and Spain gave samples during acute or convalescent COVID-19.

This receptor was identified in an elderly man with acute or convalescent COVID-19. Sequenced input: peripheral blood. The chain carries TRBV29-1 and TRBJ1-5, with TRBD1 matching 8 bases. This CDR3 reads CSVGTGRDQPQHF. Written as DNA, the CDR3 is TGCAGCGTTGGGACAGGGCGGGATCAGCCCCAGCATTTT. The full variable domain, completed using reference TRBV29-1 and TRBJ1-5, is SAVISQKPSRDICQRGTSLTIQCQVDSQVTMMFWYRQQPGQSLTLIATANQGSEATYESGFVIDKFPISRPNLTFSTLTVSNMSPEDSSIYLCSVGTGRDQPQHFGDGTRLSIL.